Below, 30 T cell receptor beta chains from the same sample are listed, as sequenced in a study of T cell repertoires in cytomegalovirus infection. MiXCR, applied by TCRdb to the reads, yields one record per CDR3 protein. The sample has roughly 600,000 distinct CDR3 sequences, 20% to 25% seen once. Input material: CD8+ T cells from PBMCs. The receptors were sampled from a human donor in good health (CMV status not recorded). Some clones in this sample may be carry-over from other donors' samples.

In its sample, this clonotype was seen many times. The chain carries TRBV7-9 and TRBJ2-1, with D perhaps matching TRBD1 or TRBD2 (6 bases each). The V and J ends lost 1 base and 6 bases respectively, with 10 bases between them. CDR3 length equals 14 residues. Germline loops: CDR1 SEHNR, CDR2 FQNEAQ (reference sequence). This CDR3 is CASSLEGGRNEQFF. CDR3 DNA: TGTGCCAGCAGCTTAGAGGGGGGCCGCAATGAGCAGTTCTTC.

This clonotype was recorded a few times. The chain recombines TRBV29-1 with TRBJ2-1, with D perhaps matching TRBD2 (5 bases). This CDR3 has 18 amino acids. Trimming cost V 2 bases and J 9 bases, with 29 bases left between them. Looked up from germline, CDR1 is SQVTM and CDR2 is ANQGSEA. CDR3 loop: CSVESTVKGVVSMSEQFF. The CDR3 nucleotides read TGCAGCGTTGAAAGTACCGTGAAGGGAGTAGTAAGTATGAGTGAGCAGTTCTTC.

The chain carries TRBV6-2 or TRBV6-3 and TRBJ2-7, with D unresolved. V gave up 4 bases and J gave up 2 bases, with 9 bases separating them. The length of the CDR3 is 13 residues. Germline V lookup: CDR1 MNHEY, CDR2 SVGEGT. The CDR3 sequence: CASSSRWAYEQYV. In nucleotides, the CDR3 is TGTGCCAGCAGTTCCAGATGGGCCTACGAGCAGTACGTC.

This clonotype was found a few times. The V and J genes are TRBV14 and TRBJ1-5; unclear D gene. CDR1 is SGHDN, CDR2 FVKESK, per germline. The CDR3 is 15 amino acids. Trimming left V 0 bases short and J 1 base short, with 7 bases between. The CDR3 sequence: CASSQDRISNQPQHF. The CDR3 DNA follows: TGTGCCAGCAGCCAAGATCGAATCAGCAATCAGCCCCAGCATTTT.

For the CDR3, the DNA is TGTGCCAGCAGCTTGGTTGGTCGGGAGCTGTTTTTT. Translated: CASSLVGRELFF. The chain joins TRBV5-5 to TRBJ2-2, with D uncertain. The CDR3 has 12 residues. Trimming took 0 bases from V and 9 from J, leaving 6 bases between them. Germline-derived CDR1 and CDR2 are SGHKS and YYEKEE (reference sequence).

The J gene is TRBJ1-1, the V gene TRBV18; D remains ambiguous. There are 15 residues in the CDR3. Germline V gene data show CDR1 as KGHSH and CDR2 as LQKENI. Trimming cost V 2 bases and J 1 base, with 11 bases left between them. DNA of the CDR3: TGTGCCAGCTCACCATTGGTGCTACCGAACACTGAAGCTTTCTTT. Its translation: CASSPLVLPNTEAFF. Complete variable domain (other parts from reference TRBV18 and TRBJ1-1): NAGVMQNPRHLVRRRGQEARLRCSPMKGHSHVYWYRQLPEEGLKFMVYLQKENIIDESGMPKERFSAEFPKEGPSILRIQQVVRGDSAAYFCASSPLVLPNTEAFFGQGTRLTVV.

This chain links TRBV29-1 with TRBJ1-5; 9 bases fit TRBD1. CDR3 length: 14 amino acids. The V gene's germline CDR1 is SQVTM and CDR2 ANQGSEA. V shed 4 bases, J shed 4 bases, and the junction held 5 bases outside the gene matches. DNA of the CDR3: TGCAGCGTTGTCGACAGGGGGTTTAATCAGCCCCAGCATTTT. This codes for CSVVDRGFNQPQHF.

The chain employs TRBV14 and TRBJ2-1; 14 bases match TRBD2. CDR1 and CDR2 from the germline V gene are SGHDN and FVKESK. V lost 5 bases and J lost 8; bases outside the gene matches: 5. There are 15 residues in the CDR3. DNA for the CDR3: TGTGCCAGCAGCTGGACTAGCGGGGGGCAAGATGAGCAGTTCTTC. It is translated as CASSWTSGGQDEQFF.

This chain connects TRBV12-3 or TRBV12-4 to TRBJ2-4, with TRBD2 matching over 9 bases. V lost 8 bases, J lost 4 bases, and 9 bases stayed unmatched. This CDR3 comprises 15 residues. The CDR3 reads CASLAGGGGKNIQYF. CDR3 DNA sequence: TGTGCCAGCCTCGCGGGGGGGGGCGGTAAAAACATTCAGTACTTC.

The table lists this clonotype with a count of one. The CDR3 DNA is TGTGCCAGCGTTCAGGGCTACGAGCAGTACTTC. This codes for CASVQGYEQYF. The chain combines TRBV2 with TRBJ2-7; D is perhaps TRBD1 (5 bases). Germline lookup yields CDR1 SNHLY and CDR2 FYNNEI. Trimming cost V 8 bases and J 3 bases, with 8 bases left between them. The length of the CDR3 is 11 residues.

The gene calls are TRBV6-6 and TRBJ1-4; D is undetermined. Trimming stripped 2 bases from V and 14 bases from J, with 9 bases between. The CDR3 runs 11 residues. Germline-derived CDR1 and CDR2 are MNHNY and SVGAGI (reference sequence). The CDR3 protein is CASSYTGDLFF. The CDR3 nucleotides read TGTGCCAGCAGTTACACCGGAGATCTGTTTTTT.

CDR3 bases: TGTGCCAGCAGCCCGCCGGGAAACAAAAACATTCAGTACTTC. This codes for CASSPPGNKNIQYF. The chain recombines TRBV7-6 with TRBJ2-4; D might be TRBD2 (5 bases). V was pared by 5 bases and J by 3 bases, with 11 bases between. This CDR3 contains 14 residues. Germline CDR1 reads SGHVS; CDR2 reads FNYEAQ.

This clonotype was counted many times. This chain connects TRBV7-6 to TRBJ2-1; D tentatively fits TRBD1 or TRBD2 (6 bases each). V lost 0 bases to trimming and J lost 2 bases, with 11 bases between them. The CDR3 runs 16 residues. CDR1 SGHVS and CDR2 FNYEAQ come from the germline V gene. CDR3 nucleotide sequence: TGTGCCAGCAGCTTAGCGGGGGGCCTTGCCTACAATGAGCAGTTCTTC. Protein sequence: CASSLAGGLAYNEQFF.

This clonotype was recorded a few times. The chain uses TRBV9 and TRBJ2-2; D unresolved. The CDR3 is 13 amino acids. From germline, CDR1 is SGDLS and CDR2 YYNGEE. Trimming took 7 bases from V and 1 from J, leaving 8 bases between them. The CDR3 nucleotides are TGTGCCAGCGAGGCGGAGAACACCGGGGAGCTGTTTTTT. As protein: CASEAENTGELFF.

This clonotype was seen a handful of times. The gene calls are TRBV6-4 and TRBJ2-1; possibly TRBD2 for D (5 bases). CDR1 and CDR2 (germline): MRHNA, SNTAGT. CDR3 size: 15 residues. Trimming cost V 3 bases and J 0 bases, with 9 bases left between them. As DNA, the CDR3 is TGTGCCAGCAGTGAAAGAGGGAACTCCTACAATGAGCAGTTCTTC. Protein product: CASSERGNSYNEQFF.

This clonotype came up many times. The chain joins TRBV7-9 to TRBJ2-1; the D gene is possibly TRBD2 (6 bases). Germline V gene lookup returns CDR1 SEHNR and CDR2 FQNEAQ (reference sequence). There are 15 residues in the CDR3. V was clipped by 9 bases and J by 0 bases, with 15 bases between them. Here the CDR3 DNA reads TGTGCCAGTCCCGAAATGCGGGGCTCCTACAATGAGCAGTTCTTC. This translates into CASPEMRGSYNEQFF.

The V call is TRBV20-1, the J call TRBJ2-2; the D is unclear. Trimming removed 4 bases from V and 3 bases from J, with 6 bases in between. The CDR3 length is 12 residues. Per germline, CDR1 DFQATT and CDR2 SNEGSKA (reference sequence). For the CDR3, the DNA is TGCAGTGCTACTCTGTACACCGGGGAGCTGTTTTTT. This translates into CSATLYTGELFF.

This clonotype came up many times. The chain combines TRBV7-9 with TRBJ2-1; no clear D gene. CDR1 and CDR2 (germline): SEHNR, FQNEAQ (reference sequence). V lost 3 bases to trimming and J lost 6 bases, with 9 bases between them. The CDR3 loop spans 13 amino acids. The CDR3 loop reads CASSLAPPNEQFF. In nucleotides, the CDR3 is TGTGCCAGCAGCTTGGCTCCCCCCAATGAGCAGTTCTTC.

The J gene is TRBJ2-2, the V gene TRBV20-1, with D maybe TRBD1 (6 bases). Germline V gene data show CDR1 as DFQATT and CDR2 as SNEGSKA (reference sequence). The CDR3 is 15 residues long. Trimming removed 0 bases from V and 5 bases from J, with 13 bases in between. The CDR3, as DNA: TGCAGTGCTAGAGATCCCCAGGGGCGGACCGGGGAGCTGTTTTTT. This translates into CSARDPQGRTGELFF.

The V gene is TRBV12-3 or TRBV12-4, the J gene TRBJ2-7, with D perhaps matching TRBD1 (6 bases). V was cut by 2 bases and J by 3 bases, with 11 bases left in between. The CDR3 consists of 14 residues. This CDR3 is CASSLSGVRYEQYF. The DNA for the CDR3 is TGTGCCAGCAGTTTATCAGGGGTGCGCTACGAGCAGTACTTC.

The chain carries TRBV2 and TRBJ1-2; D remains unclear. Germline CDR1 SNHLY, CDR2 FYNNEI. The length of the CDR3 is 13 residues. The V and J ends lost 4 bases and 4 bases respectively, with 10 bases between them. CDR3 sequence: CASSGRALYGYTF. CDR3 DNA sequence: TGTGCCAGCAGTGGGCGCGCCCTCTATGGCTACACCTTC.

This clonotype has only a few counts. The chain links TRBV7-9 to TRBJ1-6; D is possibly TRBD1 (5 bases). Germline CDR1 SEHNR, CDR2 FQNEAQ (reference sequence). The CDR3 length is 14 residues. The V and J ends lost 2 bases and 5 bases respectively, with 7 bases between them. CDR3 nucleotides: TGTGCCAGCAGCTTATCGGGGGATAATTCACCCCTCCACTTT. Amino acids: CASSLSGDNSPLHF.

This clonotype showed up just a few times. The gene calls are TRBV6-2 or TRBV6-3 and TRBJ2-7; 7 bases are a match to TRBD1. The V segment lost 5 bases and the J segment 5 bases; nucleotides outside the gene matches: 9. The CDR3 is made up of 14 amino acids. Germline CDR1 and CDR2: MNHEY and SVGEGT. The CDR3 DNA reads TGTGCCAGCAGTCCCACGGTGACAGGGAACGAGCAGTACGTC. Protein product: CASSPTVTGNEQYV.

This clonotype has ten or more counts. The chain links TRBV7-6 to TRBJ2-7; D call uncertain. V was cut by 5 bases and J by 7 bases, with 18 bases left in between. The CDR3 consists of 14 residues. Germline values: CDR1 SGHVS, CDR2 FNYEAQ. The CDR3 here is CASSPSMTIGEQYF. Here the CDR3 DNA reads TGTGCCAGCAGCCCCTCGATGACAATTGGAGAGCAGTACTTC.

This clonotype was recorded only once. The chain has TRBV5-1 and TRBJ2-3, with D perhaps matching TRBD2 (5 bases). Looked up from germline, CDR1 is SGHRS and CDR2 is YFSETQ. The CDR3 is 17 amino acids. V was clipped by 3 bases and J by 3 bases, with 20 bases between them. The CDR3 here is CASSYIPAAPGTDTQYF. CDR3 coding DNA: TGCGCCAGCAGCTACATACCAGCAGCCCCGGGGACAGATACGCAGTATTTT.

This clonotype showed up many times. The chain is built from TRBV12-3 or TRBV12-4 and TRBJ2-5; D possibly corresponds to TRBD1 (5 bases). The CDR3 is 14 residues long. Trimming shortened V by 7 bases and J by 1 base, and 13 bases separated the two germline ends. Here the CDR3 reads CASTLGRFQETQYF. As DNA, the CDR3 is TGTGCCAGCACCCTGGGGCGTTTCCAAGAGACCCAGTACTTC.

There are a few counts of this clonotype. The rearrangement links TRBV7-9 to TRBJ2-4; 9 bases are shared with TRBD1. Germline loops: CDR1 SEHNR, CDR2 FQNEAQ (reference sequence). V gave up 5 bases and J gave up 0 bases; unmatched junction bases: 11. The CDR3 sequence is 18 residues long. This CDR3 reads CASSPGTGPTLAKNIQYF. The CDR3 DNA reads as TGTGCCAGCAGCCCAGGGACAGGGCCCACTCTAGCCAAAAACATTCAGTACTTC.

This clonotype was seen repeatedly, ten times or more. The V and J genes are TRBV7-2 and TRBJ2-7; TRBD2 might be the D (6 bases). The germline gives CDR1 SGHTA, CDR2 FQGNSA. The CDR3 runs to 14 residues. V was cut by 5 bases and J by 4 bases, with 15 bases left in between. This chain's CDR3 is CASSKRGFPYEQYF. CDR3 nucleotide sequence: TGTGCCAGCAGCAAACGGGGGTTCCCTTACGAGCAGTACTTC.

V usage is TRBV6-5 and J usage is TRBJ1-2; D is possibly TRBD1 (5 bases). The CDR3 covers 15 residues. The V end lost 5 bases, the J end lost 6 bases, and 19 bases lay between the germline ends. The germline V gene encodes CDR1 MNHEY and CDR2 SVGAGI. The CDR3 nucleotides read TGTGCCAGCAGTGATCCCGATCGGGGGACGGATGGCTACACCTTC. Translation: CASSDPDRGTDGYTF.

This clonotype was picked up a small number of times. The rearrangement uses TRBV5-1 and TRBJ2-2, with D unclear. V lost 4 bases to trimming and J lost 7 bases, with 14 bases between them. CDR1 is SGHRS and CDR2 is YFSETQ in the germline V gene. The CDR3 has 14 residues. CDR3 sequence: CASSTEGFDGELFF. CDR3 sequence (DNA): TGCGCCAGCAGCACAGAAGGGTTCGACGGGGAGCTGTTTTTT.